The 25 T cell receptor beta chains below were found in one sample sequenced in a study of lymphopenia after photon versus proton radiotherapy. The table came from immunoSEQ multiplex PCR; TCRdb's copy has only in-frame clones and leaves some out. The table has tens of thousands of clones, approximately 81% seen once. This material consisted of peripheral blood, taken from a patient treated with photon-based radiotherapy. All receptors derive from a man aged 50 or older with gastric cancer.

This chain connects TRBV15 to TRBJ2-2; D gene ambiguous. Deletions cut 5 bases from V and 7 bases from J, with 8 bases between. The CDR3 is 12 residues long. Germline V gene data show CDR1 as LNHNV and CDR2 as YYDKDF (reference sequence). Written as DNA, the CDR3 is TGTGCCACCAGCCCCTCGGGCGGGGAGCTGTTTTTT. It codes for CATSPSGGELFF.

This clone was observed once. The chain joins TRBV7-2 to TRBJ2-5, with 7 bases that match TRBD1. The V and J ends lost 5 bases and 4 bases, in that order; junction bases with no gene match: 4. Germline assignment: CDR1 SGHTA and CDR2 FQGNSA. This CDR3 has 13 amino acids. The CDR3 DNA reads as TGTGCCAGCAGCATGGGACAGATAGAGACCCAGTACTTC. Amino acid sequence: CASSMGQIETQYF.

The rearrangement links TRBV7-9 to TRBJ1-2; no clear D gene. Trimming took off 1 base at V and 9 bases at J, with 12 bases between the two ends. Germline V CDR1 and CDR2: SEHNR, FQNEAQ (reference sequence). This CDR3 region has 13 residues. CDR3 DNA sequence: TGTGCCAGCAGCTTAGGTGAGGGCGCGAGCTACACCTTC. Translated, it gives CASSLGEGASYTF.

V gene TRBV11-3 combines with J gene TRBJ2-2, with 8 bases that match TRBD2. The J segment lost 6 bases and the V segment lost 6 bases, leaving 12 bases of the junction unmatched. Germline loops: CDR1 SGHNT, CDR2 YENEEA. The CDR3 spans 16 residues. CDR3 sequence reads: CASSTTGTRDAGELFF. The CDR3 coding sequence is TGTGCCAGCAGTACGACCGGGACTAGAGACGCCGGGGAGCTGTTTTTT.

This chain links TRBV9 with TRBJ1-2; unclear D gene. Germline V gives CDR1 SGDLS, CDR2 YYNGEE. CDR3 length equals 10 residues. Trimming removed 3 bases from V and 6 bases from J, with 3 bases in between. The CDR3 DNA sequence: TGTGCCAGCAGCGGACATGGCTACACCTTC. This translates into CASSGHGYTF.

V is TRBV25-1 and J is TRBJ2-1, with D unresolved. Germline V gives CDR1 MGHDK, CDR2 SYGVNS. Trimming shortened V by 2 bases and J by 10 bases, and 9 bases separated the two germline ends. The CDR3 is 12 residues long. In DNA form, the CDR3 reads TGTGCCAGCAGTGAACTCAACTGGGAGCAGTTCTTC. This gives the protein CASSELNWEQFF. The full variable domain, its missing parts supplied by reference TRBV25-1 and TRBJ2-1, is EADIYQTPRYLVIGTGKKITLECSQTMGHDKMYWYQQDPGMELHLIHYSYGVNSTEKGDLSSESTVSRIRTEHFPLTLESARPSHTSQYLCASSELNWEQFFGPGTRLTVL.

V gene TRBV30 combines with J gene TRBJ2-1, with TRBD2 matching 10 bases. V gave up 2 bases and J gave up 4 bases; unmatched junction bases: 2. The CDR3 runs 14 residues. Germline V gene lookup returns CDR1 GTSNPN and CDR2 SVGIG (reference sequence). The CDR3 coding sequence is TGTGCCTGGAGTAAACTAGCGGGATACAATGAGCAGTTCTTC. Its protein is CAWSKLAGYNEQFF.

This chain uses TRBV11-2 with TRBJ2-1; TRBD1 or TRBD2 may be the D gene (5 bases each). The ends were cut back, 1 base at V and 9 bases at J, with 10 bases in the middle. Germline V gene sequence: CDR1 SGHAT, CDR2 FQNNGV. This CDR3 comprises 13 residues. The CDR3 sequence is CASSLGGVGEQFF. DNA of the CDR3: TGTGCCAGCAGCTTAGGAGGGGTTGGTGAGCAGTTCTTC.

The V call is TRBV29-1, the J call TRBJ2-2; 8 bases align to TRBD1. Trimming took 6 bases from V and 2 from J; bases not matched to a gene: 2. Per the germline V gene, CDR1 is SQVTM and CDR2 is ANQGSEA. This CDR3 spans 13 amino acids. In DNA form, the CDR3 reads TGCAGCGTAGACAGGGGTAACACCGGGGAGCTGTTTTTT. Encoded protein: CSVDRGNTGELFF.

This clone was seen more than once but under ten times. The gene calls are TRBV28 and TRBJ1-3; D remains unclear. This CDR3 spans 11 amino acids. The germline gives CDR1 MDHEN, CDR2 SYDVKM. Trimming cost V 3 bases and J 10 bases, with 7 bases left between them. The CDR3 bases are TGTGCCAGCAGTTTCATGGGGACCATATATTTT. It encodes CASSFMGTIYF.

The chain uses TRBV7-2 and TRBJ2-3; 8 nucleotides align to TRBD2. Trimming took 5 bases from V and 2 from J; bases not matched to a gene: 6. CDR3 size: 15 residues. Germline V gene sequence: CDR1 SGHTA, CDR2 FQGNSA. For the CDR3, the DNA is TGTGCCAGCAGCAATAACGGGAGGGACACAGATACGCAGTATTTT. This encodes CASSNNGRDTDTQYF.

The chain links TRBV4-1 to TRBJ1-1, with 12 bases lining up with TRBD1. Germline lookup yields CDR1 MGHRA and CDR2 YSYEKL. V lost 4 bases, J lost 0 bases, and 3 bases stayed unmatched. This CDR3 contains 16 residues. The CDR3 sequence is CASSPGQGALNTEAFF. Written as DNA, the CDR3 is TGCGCCAGCAGCCCGGGACAGGGGGCTTTGAACACTGAAGCTTTCTTT.

The rearrangement joins TRBV7-9 to TRBJ2-1, with no clear D. The CDR3 has 13 residues. V gave up 4 bases and J gave up 3 bases, with 7 bases separating them. The V gene's germline CDR1 is SEHNR and CDR2 FQNEAQ (reference sequence). The CDR3 nucleotides are TGTGCCAGCAGCTATGGGATCTACAATGAGCAGTTCTTC. It encodes CASSYGIYNEQFF.

This clone came up a few times. The V call is TRBV4-3, the J call TRBJ2-1; the D gene is possibly TRBD1 (7 bases). Germline V lookup: CDR1 LGHNA, CDR2 YSLEER. The CDR3 extends over 15 amino acids. Trimming removed 3 bases at V and 4 bases at J, with 13 bases between. CDR3 region: CASSHRAGGYNEQFF. The CDR3 coding sequence is TGCGCCAGCAGCCATCGGGCAGGGGGGTACAATGAGCAGTTCTTC.

This clone was picked up one time. The rearrangement uses TRBV19 and TRBJ2-2; tentative D call: TRBD2 (6 bases). With 7 bases removed from V and 1 base from J, the gap between germline ends came to 31 bases. Germline V lookup: CDR1 LNHDA, CDR2 SQIVND (reference sequence). The CDR3 runs to 21 residues. The CDR3 bases are TGTGCCAGTATTACAGGACTGATTCGGGACTGTCCCGTTATGAACACCGGGGAGCTGTTTTTT. Encoded protein: CASITGLIRDCPVMNTGELFF.

The gene calls are TRBV5-1 and TRBJ2-7; possible D gene TRBD2, 7 bases. Germline-derived CDR1 and CDR2 are SGHRS and YFSETQ. V dropped 0 bases and J dropped 4 bases, with 14 bases sitting between them. The CDR3 covers 15 residues. In nucleotides, the CDR3 is TGCGCCAGCAGCTTGGCCGGCGGGGGCCGGTACGAGCAGTACTTC. This gives the protein CASSLAGGGRYEQYF. The full variable domain, in which reference TRBV5-1 and TRBJ2-7 provide the parts outside the CDR3, is KAGVTQTPRYLIKTRGQQVTLSCSPISGHRSVSWYQQTPGQGLQFLFEYFSETQRNKGNFPGRFSGRQFSNSRSEMNVSTLELGDSALYLCASSLAGGGRYEQYFGPGTRLTVT.

The chain couples TRBV2 to TRBJ2-7; the match to TRBD2 covers 7 bases. Germline-derived CDR1 and CDR2 are SNHLY and FYNNEI. Losses at the gene ends were 6 bases for V and 6 bases for J; bases not matched to a gene: 11. This CDR3 is built from 14 residues. For the CDR3, the DNA is TGTGCCAGCAGAGACTCCGGGACGGGGGGCGAGCAGTACTTC. This codes for CASRDSGTGGEQYF.

The CDR3 bases are TGTGCCAGTAGTCCATGGGCTAGCGGGAGGACCTACAATGAGCAGTTCTTC. This encodes CASSPWASGRTYNEQFF. The chain joins TRBV19 to TRBJ2-1; 11 positions agree with TRBD2. Trimming at V came to 5 bases and at J to 2 bases, leaving 8 bases not matched to a gene. Germline V lookup: CDR1 LNHDA, CDR2 SQIVND (reference sequence). The CDR3 has 17 residues.

The chain uses TRBV19 and TRBJ1-2; 7 nucleotides agree with TRBD1. This CDR3 comprises 14 residues. V lost 5 bases and J lost 7; bases outside the gene matches: 10. Germline assignment: CDR1 LNHDA and CDR2 SQIVND (reference sequence). CDR3: CASSWTGGGGGYTF. DNA of the CDR3: TGTGCCAGTAGTTGGACAGGCGGCGGAGGTGGCTACACCTTC.

V usage is TRBV19 and J usage is TRBJ2-7; 16 nucleotides match TRBD2. Germline V gene lookup returns CDR1 LNHDA and CDR2 SQIVND (reference sequence). V gave up 6 bases and J gave up 0 bases; unmatched junction bases: 14. The CDR3 sequence is 20 residues long. CDR3 loop: CASSSDTLGLAGGPSYEQYF. The CDR3 DNA is TGTGCCAGTAGCTCTGATACCCTGGGACTAGCGGGAGGGCCCTCCTACGAGCAGTACTTC.

The chain employs TRBV30 and TRBJ2-2; no definite D call. Germline V gene data show CDR1 as GTSNPN and CDR2 as SVGIG (reference sequence). Trimming took off 2 bases at V and 5 bases at J, with 15 bases between the two ends. The CDR3 consists of 15 residues. This chain's CDR3 is CAWSPRTLYTGELFF. The CDR3 nucleotides read TGTGCCTGGAGTCCTCGGACGCTATATACCGGGGAGCTGTTTTTT.

The chain employs TRBV6-6 and TRBJ2-7, with D possibly matching TRBD1 (6 bases). Trimming shortened V by 2 bases and J by 4 bases, and 9 bases separated the two germline ends. The germline V gene has CDR1 MNHNY and CDR2 SVGAGI (reference sequence). There are 13 residues in the CDR3. The CDR3 sequence is CASSYARGYEQYF. In nucleotides, the CDR3 is TGTGCCAGCAGTTACGCCAGGGGTTACGAGCAGTACTTC.

This clone turned up a few times. The V gene is TRBV30, the J gene TRBJ2-7; 9 bases line up with TRBD2. Germline V gene lookup returns CDR1 GTSNPN and CDR2 SVGIG (reference sequence). Trimming cost V 3 bases and J 7 bases; bases outside gene matches: 4. This CDR3 comprises 12 residues. The CDR3 coding sequence is TGTGCCTGGAGCCGACTAGCGGATGAGCAGTACTTC. Encoded protein: CAWSRLADEQYF.

V is TRBV6-1 and J is TRBJ1-1, with D uncertain. The CDR3 sequence is 13 residues long. The germline V and J ends were trimmed by 7 bases and 2 bases, with 11 bases remaining between them. Per the germline V gene, CDR1 is MNHNS and CDR2 is SASEGT. The CDR3, as DNA: TGTGCCAGCAAAAAATGGGGTAACACTGAAGCTTTCTTT. Amino acid sequence: CASKKWGNTEAFF.

The chain uses TRBV2 and TRBJ1-4; D is unresolved. Trimming pared 1 base from V and 5 bases from J, leaving 11 bases between. Per the germline V gene, CDR1 is SNHLY and CDR2 is FYNNEI. This CDR3 is 15 amino acids long. The CDR3 is CASSEDGPSNEKLFF. CDR3 DNA: TGTGCCAGCAGTGAAGATGGACCGTCGAATGAAAAACTGTTTTTT.